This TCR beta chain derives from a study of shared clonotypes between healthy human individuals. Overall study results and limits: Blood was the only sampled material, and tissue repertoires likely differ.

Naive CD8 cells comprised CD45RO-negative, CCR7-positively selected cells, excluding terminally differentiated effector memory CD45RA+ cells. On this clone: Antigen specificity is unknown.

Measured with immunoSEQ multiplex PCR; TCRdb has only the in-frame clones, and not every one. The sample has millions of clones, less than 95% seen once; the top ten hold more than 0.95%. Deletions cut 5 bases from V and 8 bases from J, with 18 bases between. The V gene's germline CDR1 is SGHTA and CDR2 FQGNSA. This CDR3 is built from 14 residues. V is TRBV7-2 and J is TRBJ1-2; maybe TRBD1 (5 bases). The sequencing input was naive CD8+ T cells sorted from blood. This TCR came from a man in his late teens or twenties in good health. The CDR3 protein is CASSPRRGVRGYTF. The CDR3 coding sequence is TGTGCCAGCAGCCCCCGACGGGGGGTAAGAGGCTACACCTTC.